This T cell receptor (beta chain) emerged from a study of blood T cell repertoires in COVID-19 (dated by TCRdb to the early 2020s). Notes on the research overall: Collaborator samples came from the United States, Italy and Spain and covered acute and convalescent phases of COVID-19. The samples were drawn from two sources: the first 160 participants of the ongoing ImmuneRACE study, and 1,254 subjects contributed by 6 global collaborators. Where available, HLA class I and class II types were taken from metadata supplied by the sample provider and were not determined by assay-based typing. Sample metadata almost always included a de-identified subject ID, COVID-19 status, age in years and sex. The dataset comprised deeply sampled blood TCRbeta repertoires from subjects exposed to, actively infected with, or recovered from COVID-19. The repertoires were made available in a free public database intended to serve as a resource for research on the immune response to SARS-CoV-2. The material from the prospective study consisted of cDNA or gDNA derived from T cells, B-cell-depleted T cells, or PBMCs. Here is what the overall study found, with its caveats: Clinical and demographic metadata were provided uncurated, with the amount varying by source and participant.

Each collaborating institution followed its own protocols to collect whole blood in K2EDTA tubes. For TCRbeta analysis, collaborators shipped samples in one of three forms: frozen whole blood, isolated PBMCs, or DNA extracted from either of those sample types. TCRbeta CDR3 regions were amplified from genomic DNA by means of the immunoSEQ Assay, a bias-controlled multiplex PCR. The authors processed their data as follows. Within the assay, amplification of reference gene primers was used to estimate how many nucleated cells each sample contained. Sequence reads were collapsed and filtered to measure the absolute abundance of every unique TCRbeta CDR3 rearrangement. For each sample, productive Simpson clonality was calculated as the square root of Simpson's diversity index over productive rearrangements. In TCRdb, the immuneACCESS table is reduced to in-frame sequences with V and J assigned. These tables do not hold every clone; where another copy was compared, an unresolved V gene accounts for under half, and the others remain unexplained. V and J calls and clone size follow that table, whereas D and trimming were derived from the DNA. The sample yields roughly 8,200 clones; around 88% were counted once. The ten biggest clones cover just over 7% of the sample.

On this clone itself: This receptor's antigen is unknown. Per-nucleotide qualities are absent, and no much larger clonotype sits a single base away.

Based on the germline V gene, the CDR1 and CDR2 sequences are KGHDR and SFDVKD. CDR3 length: 15 amino acids, cysteine to phenylalanine. CDR3 DNA only is kept here, 45 bases in frame from base 1. V loses 3 bases, J loses 4 bases, and the germline ends lie 11 bases apart. The sequencing input was peripheral blood. The chain is encoded by TRBV24-1 joined to TRBJ2-2, with the D gene not clear enough to name. This clonotype originated in a human donor with active COVID-19. The donor label of this sample is uncertain. The CDR3 amino acid sequence is: CATSDDFPGTGELFF. The DNA reads as follows: TGTGCCACCAGTGATGATTTCCCGGGCACCGGGGAGCTGTTTTTT.